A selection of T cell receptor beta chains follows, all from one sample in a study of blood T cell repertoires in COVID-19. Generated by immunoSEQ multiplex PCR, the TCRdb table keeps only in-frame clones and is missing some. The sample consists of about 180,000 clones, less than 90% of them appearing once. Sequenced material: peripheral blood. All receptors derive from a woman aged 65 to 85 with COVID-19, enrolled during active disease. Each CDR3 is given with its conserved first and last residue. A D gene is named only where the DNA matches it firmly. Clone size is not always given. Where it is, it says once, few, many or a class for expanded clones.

TGTGCCAGCTCACCAGGTACGCGGGGCGTCGGCACTGAAGCTTTCTTT	CASSPGTRGVGTEAFF	.	TRBV18	TRBJ1-1	.
TGTGCCAGCAAAGGGGTAGGACAGAACACTGAAGCTTTCTTT	CASKGVGQNTEAFF	.	TRBV21-1	TRBJ1-1	.
TGTGCCAGCAATCTAAGCGGCGGTACCTACGAGCAGTACTTC	CASNLSGGTYEQYF	.	TRBV28	TRBJ2-7	.
TGCAGCGTCCAAACTACAGGGACCGGCTACACCTTC	CSVQTTGTGYTF	.	TRBV29-1	TRBJ1-2	once
TGTGCCAGTAGTATAGATCCCCGTAGTGAAGCTTTCTTT	CASSIDPRSEAFF	.	TRBV19	TRBJ1-1	few
TGTGCCAGCAGTTACCCGTCCCGGACAGCTAGCAATCAGCCCCAGCATTTT	CASSYPSRTASNQPQHF	.	TRBV6-2/TRBV6-3	TRBJ1-5	.
TGCGCCAGCCGAGAAAGTCGGCAAGAGACCCAGTACTTC	CASRESRQETQYF	.	TRBV5-1	TRBJ2-5	.
TGTGCCAGCAGCCAACAAGCGGACCCCTCCTACGAGCAGTACTTC	CASSQQADPSYEQYF	.	TRBV3-1/TRBV3-2	TRBJ2-7	.
TGTGCCAGCAGCTTACAACCGGTGGTGTTCCTATACAATGAGCAGTTCTTC	CASSLQPVVFLYNEQFF	.	TRBV11-2	TRBJ2-1	.
TGTGCCAGCTCACCAATTAACAGGGGCAATCAGCCCCAGCATTTT	CASSPINRGNQPQHF	.	TRBV18	TRBJ1-5	.
TGTGCCAGCAGTTCTCAGGGGGCCTTGAACACTGAAGCTTTCTTT	CASSSQGALNTEAFF	TRBD1	TRBV28	TRBJ1-1	once
TGCGCCAGCAGCTTACTAGCGGGAGCGGGTGAGCAGTTCTTC	CASSLLAGAGEQFF	TRBD2	TRBV5-1	TRBJ2-1	.
TGTGCCAGCAGCCAAGTCAGGGGGAACTCACCCCTCCACTTT	CASSQVRGNSPLHF	TRBD1	TRBV3-1/TRBV3-2	TRBJ1-6	.
TGTGCCAGCAGCCACCCCACCGGAGCCTCCCAGAACACTGAAGCTTTCTTT	CASSHPTGASQNTEAFF	.	TRBV4-2	TRBJ1-1	.
TGCAGCGTTGAGAGGACTAGCGGGGGCGCCGAGCTGTTTTTT	CSVERTSGGAELFF	TRBD2	TRBV29-1	TRBJ2-2	.
TGTGCCACCAGCAGAGATCGAGGCACCGGGGAGCTGTTTTTT	CATSRDRGTGELFF	.	TRBV15	TRBJ2-2	once
TGTGCCAGCAGCCTTAGAGGACAGGGGGCAGCTAGCAATCAGCCCCAGCATTTT	CASSLRGQGAASNQPQHF	TRBD1	TRBV5-6	TRBJ1-5	many
TGTGCCACCAGTGACTACAGGGGGGCGGTAGAGACCCAGTACTTC	CATSDYRGAVETQYF	TRBD1	TRBV24-1	TRBJ2-5	few
TGCGCCAGCAGCCCTGGGACAGGGAACGAGGTAAAACTGTTTTTT	CASSPGTGNEVKLFF	TRBD1	TRBV5-1	TRBJ1-4	.
TGTGCCAGCAGTTTGACAGCAACGGGGAGGACTGAAGCTTTCTTT	CASSLTATGRTEAFF	.	TRBV28	TRBJ1-1	.
TGTGCCAGCTCACAAGAATCGACAGGGACCTACGAGCAGTACTTC	CASSQESTGTYEQYF	TRBD1	TRBV18	TRBJ2-7	.
TGCAGCGTTGAAAAACTAGCGGGAGGATCCCACAATGAGCAGTTCTTC	CSVEKLAGGSHNEQFF	TRBD2	TRBV29-1	TRBJ2-1	.
TGCGCCAGCAGCCACAGGGACTCTCCCGGCAATGAGCAGTTCTTC	CASSHRDSPGNEQFF	.	TRBV4-3	TRBJ2-1	.
TGTGCCAGCAGCTTAAGCGGGGCCAACGTCCTGACTTTC	CASSLSGANVLTF	.	TRBV11-3	TRBJ2-6	.
TGCAGCGTCTACTCTGCGATAACAGGGGGAGACACTGAAGCTTTCTTT	CSVYSAITGGDTEAFF	TRBD1	TRBV29-1	TRBJ1-1	.
TGCGCCAGCAGCCCCGAGGGGGAAAACTATGGCTACACCTTC	CASSPEGENYGYTF	.	TRBV5-1	TRBJ1-2	.
TGTGCCAGAAGCGTTAAACCTAGCGGGAGCTCCTACAATGAGCAGTTCTTC	CARSVKPSGSSYNEQFF	TRBD2	TRBV5-3	TRBJ2-1	few
TGTGCCAGCAGCTCAGGTCCCGGGACAGGGAGCTCCTACAATGAGCAGTTCTTC	CASSSGPGTGSSYNEQFF	TRBD1	TRBV7-2	TRBJ2-1	.
TGTGCCAGCAGTCCCCGGAATCAGCCCCAGCATTTT	CASSPRNQPQHF	.	TRBV12-3/TRBV12-4	TRBJ1-5	.
TGTGCCAGCTCACCACGGACAGGGGGGATCTCTGGGGCCAACGTCCTGACTTTC	CASSPRTGGISGANVLTF	TRBD1	TRBV18	TRBJ2-6	.
TGTGCCAGCAGCTTACCGACTAGCGGGAGGGCGACGCAGTATTTT	CASSLPTSGRATQYF	TRBD2	TRBV13	TRBJ2-3	.
TGTGCCAGCAGCCAAGGGACAGGGAATGGCTACACCTTC	CASSQGTGNGYTF	TRBD1	TRBV4-2	TRBJ1-2	.
TGCGCCAGCCGAATAGCGGGAGGATACAATGAGCAGTTCTTC	CASRIAGGYNEQFF	TRBD2	TRBV5-1	TRBJ2-1	.
TGTGCCAGCAGTGGAGAGAATCAGCCCCAGCATTTT	CASSGENQPQHF	.	TRBV28	TRBJ1-5	.
TGCGCCAGCGGGACAGGGAGCTACAATGAGCAGTTCTTC	CASGTGSYNEQFF	TRBD1	TRBV5-1	TRBJ2-1	.
TGTGCCAGCAGTCCAACCGGGACAGCAAATCAGCCCCAGCATTTT	CASSPTGTANQPQHF	TRBD1	TRBV28	TRBJ1-5	.
TGTGCCAGCTCACTGGGCCCACAGATCTCTGGAAACACCATATATTTT	CASSLGPQISGNTIYF	.	TRBV18	TRBJ1-3	.
TGTGCCAGCAGTTCCGGACAGGGGGCAACTAATGAAAAACTGTTTTTT	CASSSGQGATNEKLFF	TRBD1	TRBV28	TRBJ1-4	.
TGTGCCTCCCGCGGGACAGGGGGCTACGAGCAGTACTTC	CASRGTGGYEQYF	TRBD1	TRBV30	TRBJ2-7	.
TGCGCCAGCAGCCAAGAGTGGGACAGAGGCGCCCACAATGAGCAGTTCTTC	CASSQEWDRGAHNEQFF	TRBD1	TRBV4-3	TRBJ2-1	few
TGTGCCTGGAGCCGGTTGGATTCACCCCTCCACTTT	CAWSRLDSPLHF	.	TRBV30	TRBJ1-6	few